The text below deals with one TCR beta chain. Antigen unknown. Libraries were prepared by immunoSEQ multiplex PCR; TCRdb keeps only in-frame clonotypes and omits some of them. The table includes some 60,000 clones, about 96% detected once. This entry is derived from a study of cytomegalovirus exposure and HLA in healthy donors. Study information: The 120 validation repertoires matched the 500 to 750 first-cohort repertoires in platform, a later analysis reported.

V lost 1 base and J 2 bases, leaving 10 bases between the germline ends. Germline V CDR1 and CDR2: LNHNV, YYDKDF (reference sequence). The CDR3 is made up of 15 amino acids. Whole-study findings and limits: In a later analysis, first-cohort TCR clusters were found to tend to co-occur in the 130 or so validation repertoires. Three of the chains that were CMV-associated were confirmed in vitro to be specific for CMV antigens.

The sample was PBMCs. This TCR came from a man aged 18 to 30 in good health and CMV-seronegative. The V and J genes are TRBV15 and TRBJ2-3, with D maybe TRBD1 (5 bases). The CDR3 loop reads CATSRVWGATDTQYF. CDR3 DNA sequence: TGTGCCACCAGCAGAGTTTGGGGCGCCACAGATACGCAGTATTTT.